What follows are 19 T cell receptor beta chains derived from one specimen sequenced in a study of blood T cell repertoires in COVID-19. Profiled with immunoSEQ multiplex PCR; TCRdb holds only in-frame clones, not every one. The profile shows about 90,000 clones, around 93% of them singletons. Sequenced material: peripheral blood. The origin of the receptors is a human donor with active COVID-19. The donor label of this sample is uncertain.

The chain carries TRBV7-2 and TRBJ1-5, with 11 bases identical to TRBD1. The CDR3 consists of 17 residues. Germline V CDR1 and CDR2: SGHTA, FQGNSA. V lost 4 bases to trimming and J lost 1 base; unmatched junction nucleotides: 6. The CDR3 here is CASSSYGQGASNQPQHF. The DNA of the CDR3 is TGTGCCAGCAGCTCCTATGGACAGGGGGCGAGCAATCAGCCCCAGCATTTT. The full variable domain, with the rest looked up from reference TRBV7-2 and TRBJ1-5, is GAGVSQSPSNKVTEKGKDVELRCDPISGHTALYWYRQSLGQGLEFLIYFQGNSAPDKSGLPSDRFSAERTGGSVSTLTIQRTQQEDSAVYLCASSSYGQGASNQPQHFGDGTRLSIL.

The chain couples TRBV2 to TRBJ1-6; no definite D call. CDR1 and CDR2 from the germline V gene are SNHLY and FYNNEI. Trimming left V 6 bases short and J 3 bases short, with 12 bases between. The CDR3 is 15 residues long. The CDR3 reads CASSPLPGYNSPLHF. The DNA of the CDR3 is TGTGCCAGCAGCCCCCTGCCGGGCTATAATTCACCCCTCCACTTT.

The V and J genes are TRBV10-3 and TRBJ1-1, with D possibly matching TRBD1 (6 bases). Germline V lookup: CDR1 ENHRY, CDR2 SYGVKD. V shed 0 bases and J shed 5 bases, with 19 bases lying between them. The length of the CDR3 is 17 residues. The CDR3 here is CAISESGRGRGMTEAFF. Here the CDR3 DNA reads TGTGCCATCAGTGAGTCGGGCAGGGGACGTGGTATGACTGAAGCTTTCTTT.

The V gene is TRBV3-1 (or the pseudogene TRBV3-2), the J gene TRBJ2-3; TRBD2 is a possible D gene (6 bases). Germline assignment: CDR1 LGHDT and CDR2 YNNKEL (reference sequence). V was clipped by 4 bases and J by 4 bases, with 21 bases between them. There are 17 residues in the CDR3. DNA of the CDR3: TGTGCCAGCAGCCCGGATCGCGGTTGGGGGGATCCAGATACGCAGTATTTT. Protein sequence: CASSPDRGWGDPDTQYF.

The chain combines TRBV5-1 with TRBJ2-2; weak D call: TRBD1 (6 bases). Germline V gene sequence: CDR1 SGHRS, CDR2 YFSETQ. CDR3 length equals 15 residues. V was cut by 3 bases and J by 9 bases, with 18 bases left in between. The CDR3 loop reads CASSSTATGSWELFF. Here the CDR3 DNA reads TGCGCCAGCAGCTCAACAGCCACAGGGTCATGGGAGCTGTTTTTT.

The chain uses TRBV6-5 and TRBJ2-2; 8 bases fit TRBD1. There are 15 residues in the CDR3. Germline CDR1 MNHEY, CDR2 SVGAGI. V was pared by 4 bases and J by 4 bases, with 5 bases of the junction left unmatched. CDR3: CASSFRQGTTGELFF. The CDR3 coding sequence is TGTGCCAGCAGTTTTCGACAGGGGACCACCGGGGAGCTGTTTTTT.

V usage is TRBV11-3 and J usage is TRBJ2-3; 15 positions match TRBD2. The CDR3 runs 20 residues. V lost 5 bases and J lost 0; bases outside the gene matches: 12. The germline gives CDR1 SGHNT, CDR2 YENEEA. The chain's CDR3 is CASSQGTSGGSTSSTDTQYF. The CDR3 bases are TGTGCCAGCAGCCAAGGGACTAGCGGGGGGTCAACTTCTAGCACAGATACGCAGTATTTT.

The chain links TRBV4-1 to TRBJ2-7; 11 bases are shared with TRBD1. CDR1 and CDR2 (germline): MGHRA, YSYEKL. The V gene end was trimmed by 5 bases and the J gene end by 6 bases; junction bases not matched to a gene: 3. This CDR3 spans 13 amino acids. The CDR3 bases are TGCGCCAGCAGCACCGGGACAGGGGGCGAGCAGTACTTC. Encoded protein: CASSTGTGGEQYF.

The V gene is TRBV5-1, the J gene TRBJ1-2; TRBD1 might be the D (5 bases). Looked up from germline, CDR1 is SGHRS and CDR2 is YFSETQ. The V end lost 4 bases, the J end lost 3 bases, and 10 bases lay between the germline ends. There are 13 residues in the CDR3. The CDR3 DNA sequence: TGCGCCAGCAGCGCTGACAGTTACTATGGCTACACCTTC. This encodes CASSADSYYGYTF.

The V and J genes are TRBV2 and TRBJ2-3; 9 bases match TRBD2. Losses at the gene ends were 7 bases for V and 6 bases for J; bases not matched to a gene: 11. The CDR3 runs to 15 residues. CDR1 is SNHLY, CDR2 FYNNEI, per germline. The CDR3 nucleotides are TGTGCCAGCACCCAGGGGCGGGGGGGTGCGGATACGCAGTATTTT. Translated, it gives CASTQGRGGADTQYF.

The J gene is TRBJ2-6, the V gene TRBV4-3; D not resolved. The CDR3 consists of 15 residues. CDR1 and CDR2 (germline): LGHNA, YSLEER. Deletions cut 0 bases from V and 2 bases from J, with 5 bases between. The CDR3 reads CASSQELAGANVLTF. In DNA, the CDR3 is TGCGCCAGCAGCCAAGAGCTAGCTGGGGCCAACGTCCTGACTTTC.

The chain joins TRBV5-6 to TRBJ2-3, with 9 bases lining up with TRBD1. The CDR3 is 16 amino acids. Germline V gene sequence: CDR1 SGHDT, CDR2 YYEEEE. Losses at the gene ends were 2 bases for V and 4 bases for J; bases not matched to a gene: 8. The CDR3 sequence is CASSFNTGGTADTQYF. CDR3 sequence (DNA): TGTGCCAGCAGCTTCAATACAGGGGGCACGGCAGATACGCAGTATTTT. Full variable domain (missing parts from reference TRBV5-6 and TRBJ2-3): DAGVTQSPTHLIKTRGQQVTLRCSPKSGHDTVSWYQQALGQGPQFIFQYYEEEERQRGNFPDRFSGHQFPNYSSELNVNALLLGDSALYLCASSFNTGGTADTQYFGPGTRLTVL.

The chain uses TRBV11-2 and TRBJ2-1; 8 bases align to TRBD1. Germline trimming cut 5 bases from V and 3 bases from J; bases unmatched to any gene: 9. This CDR3 region has 16 residues. The V gene's germline CDR1 is SGHAT and CDR2 FQNNGV. The CDR3 spells CASSHFRDRSYNEQFF. In DNA form, the CDR3 reads TGTGCCAGCAGCCACTTCCGGGACAGGAGCTACAATGAGCAGTTCTTC.

The chain couples TRBV5-1 to TRBJ2-3, with 14 bases aligning to TRBD2. The germline V gene has CDR1 SGHRS and CDR2 YFSETQ. The CDR3 covers 17 residues. V was clipped by 4 bases and J by 1 base; unmatched bases: 5. CDR3 protein: CASSGPGLAGGTDTQYF. DNA for the CDR3: TGCGCCAGCAGCGGTCCGGGACTAGCGGGGGGCACAGATACGCAGTATTTT.

CDR3 nucleotides: TGTGCCAGCAGTTACCAAAGCGAGGATGAGCAGTTCTTC. It is translated as CASSYQSEDEQFF. The genes are TRBV6-4 and TRBJ2-1; D ambiguous. Germline assignment: CDR1 MRHNA and CDR2 SNTAGT. With 5 bases removed from V and 8 bases from J, the gap between germline ends came to 13 bases. CDR3 length equals 13 residues.

In nucleotides, the CDR3 is TGTGCCAGTAGTCCGGACAGGGTATGGGACACTGAAGCTTTCTTT. This translates into CASSPDRVWDTEAFF. V gene TRBV19 combines with J gene TRBJ1-1, with 8 positions matching TRBD1. V was clipped by 5 bases and J by 3 bases; unmatched bases: 8. CDR1 LNHDA and CDR2 SQIVND come from the germline V gene (reference sequence). The CDR3 length is 15 residues.

This rearrangement joins TRBV29-1 to TRBJ2-7; 7 bases agree with TRBD2. After removal of 6 bases from V and 7 bases from J, the junction contained 15 bases not matched to a gene. The V gene's germline CDR1 is SQVTM and CDR2 ANQGSEA. This CDR3 has 14 residues. The CDR3 here is CSVSEGIREGEQYF. The CDR3, as DNA: TGCAGCGTCTCGGAAGGCATTAGGGAGGGGGAGCAGTACTTC.

V gene TRBV7-9 combines with J gene TRBJ2-5, with a tentative D call TRBD2 (7 bases). Trimming left V 5 bases short and J 5 bases short, with 12 bases between. This CDR3 region has 13 residues. Looked up from germline, CDR1 is SEHNR and CDR2 is FQNEAQ (reference sequence). The DNA of the CDR3 is TGTGCCAGCAGCGGCGGGGGCGCGGAGACCCAGTACTTC. This translates into CASSGGGAETQYF.

V gene TRBV15 combines with J gene TRBJ2-1, with TRBD2 matching over 8 bases. V trimming: 4 bases; J trimming: 7 bases; junction bases outside the gene matches: 12. This CDR3 region has 16 residues. From germline, CDR1 is LNHNV and CDR2 YYDKDF (reference sequence). The CDR3 spells CATSMFSGGQSNEQFF. CDR3 DNA: TGTGCCACCAGCATGTTTTCGGGGGGGCAATCGAATGAGCAGTTCTTC.